This T cell receptor (beta chain) is from a study of blood T cell repertoires in COVID-19. Study summary: Acute and convalescent COVID-19 samples came from the United States, Italy and Spain. In each case, the material was cDNA or gDNA derived from T cells, B-cell-depleted T cells, or PBMCs.

Original methodology: Reference gene primer amplification gave nucleated cell count estimates. Profiling relied on immunoSEQ multiplex PCR, and the TCRdb table lists in-frame clones only, not all of them. V and J calls and clone size are given by that table; D and trimming were obtained from the DNA. The sample lists about 120,000 clones, around 88% occurring once. This CDR3 region has 12 residues. V was trimmed by 10 bases and J by 5 bases, leaving 12 bases between them. Germline loops: CDR1 SGHTA, CDR2 FQGNSA. This receptor was taken from a woman in her forties or fifties with active or convalescent COVID-19. Material for sequencing was peripheral blood. This chain joins TRBV7-2 and TRBJ1-5; D unresolved. The chain's CDR3 is CATGREYQPQHF. The CDR3 DNA reads as TGTGCCACCGGGAGGGAATATCAGCCCCAGCATTTT.